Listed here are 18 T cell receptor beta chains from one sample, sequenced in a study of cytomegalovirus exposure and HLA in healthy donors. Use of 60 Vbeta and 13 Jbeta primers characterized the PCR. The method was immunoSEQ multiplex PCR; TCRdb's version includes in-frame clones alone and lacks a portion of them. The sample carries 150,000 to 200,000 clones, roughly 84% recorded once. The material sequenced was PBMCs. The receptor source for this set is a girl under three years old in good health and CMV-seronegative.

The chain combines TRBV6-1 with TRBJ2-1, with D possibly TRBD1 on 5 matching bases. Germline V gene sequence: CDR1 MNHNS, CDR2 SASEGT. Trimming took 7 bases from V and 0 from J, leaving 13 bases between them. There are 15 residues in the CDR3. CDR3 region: CASTAIRVSYNEQFF. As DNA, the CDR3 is TGTGCCAGCACAGCAATCAGGGTCTCCTACAATGAGCAGTTCTTC.

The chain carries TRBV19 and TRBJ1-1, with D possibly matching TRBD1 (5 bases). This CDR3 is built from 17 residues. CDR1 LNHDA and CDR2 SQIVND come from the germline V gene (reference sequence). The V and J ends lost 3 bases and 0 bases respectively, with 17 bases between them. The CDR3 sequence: CASSISPIQVLNTEAFF. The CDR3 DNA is TGTGCCAGTAGTATTAGTCCCATACAGGTTTTGAACACTGAAGCTTTCTTT. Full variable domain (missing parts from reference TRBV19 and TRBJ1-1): DGGITQSPKYLFRKEGQNVTLSCEQNLNHDAMYWYRQDPGQGLRLIYYSQIVNDFQKGDIAEGYSVSREKKESFPLTVTSAQKNPTAFYLCASSISPIQVLNTEAFFGQGTRLTVV.

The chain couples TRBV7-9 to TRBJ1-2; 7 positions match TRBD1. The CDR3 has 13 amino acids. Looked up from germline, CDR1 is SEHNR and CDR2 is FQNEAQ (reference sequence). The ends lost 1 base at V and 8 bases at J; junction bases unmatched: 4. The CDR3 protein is CASSLDRGGGYTF. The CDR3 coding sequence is TGTGCCAGCAGCTTAGACAGGGGTGGGGGCTACACCTTC.

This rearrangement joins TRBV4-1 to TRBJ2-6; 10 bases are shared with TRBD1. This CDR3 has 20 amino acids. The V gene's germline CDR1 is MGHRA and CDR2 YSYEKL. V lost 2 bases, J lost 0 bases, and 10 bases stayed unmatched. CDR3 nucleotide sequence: TGCGCCAGCAGCCAATACCCCGGACAGGGGGGCACCTCTGGGGCCAACGTCCTGACTTTC. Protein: CASSQYPGQGGTSGANVLTF.

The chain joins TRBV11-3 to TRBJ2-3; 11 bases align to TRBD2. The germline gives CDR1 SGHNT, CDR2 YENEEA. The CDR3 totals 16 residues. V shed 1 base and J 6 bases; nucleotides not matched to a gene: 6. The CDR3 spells CASSLGTSGRTDTQYF. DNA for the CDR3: TGTGCCAGCAGCTTAGGCACTAGCGGGAGAACGGATACGCAGTATTTT.

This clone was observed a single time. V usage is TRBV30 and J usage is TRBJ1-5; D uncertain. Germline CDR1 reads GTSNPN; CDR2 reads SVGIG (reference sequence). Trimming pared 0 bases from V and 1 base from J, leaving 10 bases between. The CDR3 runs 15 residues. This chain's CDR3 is CAWSVGEVSNQPQHF. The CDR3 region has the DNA TGTGCCTGGAGTGTCGGGGAAGTGAGCAATCAGCCCCAGCATTTT. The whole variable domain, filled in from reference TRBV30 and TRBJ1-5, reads SQTIHQWPATLVQPVGSPLSLECTVEGTSNPNLYWYRQAAGRGLQLLFYSVGIGQISSEVPQNLSASRPQDRQFILSSKKLLLSDSGFYLCAWSVGEVSNQPQHFGDGTRLSIL.

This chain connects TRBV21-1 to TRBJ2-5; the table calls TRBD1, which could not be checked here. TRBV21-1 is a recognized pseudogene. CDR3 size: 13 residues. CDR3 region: CASTTGKGETQYF. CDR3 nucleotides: TGTGCCAGCACCACAGGGAAGGGAGAGACCCAGTACTTC.

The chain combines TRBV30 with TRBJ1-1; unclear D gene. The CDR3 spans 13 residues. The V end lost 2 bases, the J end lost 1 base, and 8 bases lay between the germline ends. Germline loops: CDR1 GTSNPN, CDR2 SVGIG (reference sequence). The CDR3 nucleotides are TGTGCCTGGAGTCGTCAGAAGAACACTGAAGCTTTCTTT. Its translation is CAWSRQKNTEAFF. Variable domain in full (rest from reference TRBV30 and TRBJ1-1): SQTIHQWPATLVQPVGSPLSLECTVEGTSNPNLYWYRQAAGRGLQLLFYSVGIGQISSEVPQNLSASRPQDRQFILSSKKLLLSDSGFYLCAWSRQKNTEAFFGQGTRLTVV.

The CDR3 coding sequence is TGCGCCAGCCGCCCGGGACTAGCGATCAATGAGCAGTTCTTC. Encoded protein: CASRPGLAINEQFF. The genes are TRBV4-1 and TRBJ2-1; 10 bases match TRBD2. CDR1 MGHRA and CDR2 YSYEKL come from the germline V gene. V shed 8 bases and J 6 bases; nucleotides not matched to a gene: 7. CDR3 length equals 14 residues.

The CDR3 loop reads CASSLALAGHNEQFF. The CDR3 nucleotides are TGCGCCAGCAGCTTGGCTCTAGCGGGGCACAATGAGCAGTTCTTC. The chain combines TRBV5-1 with TRBJ2-1; TRBD2 matches 9 bases. Germline values: CDR1 SGHRS, CDR2 YFSETQ. The CDR3 spans 15 residues. J lost 5 bases, V lost 0 bases, and 3 bases had no gene match. Full variable domain (outside the CDR3, taken from reference TRBV5-1 and TRBJ2-1): KAGVTQTPRYLIKTRGQQVTLSCSPISGHRSVSWYQQTPGQGLQFLFEYFSETQRNKGNFPGRFSGRQFSNSRSEMNVSTLELGDSALYLCASSLALAGHNEQFFGPGTRLTVL.

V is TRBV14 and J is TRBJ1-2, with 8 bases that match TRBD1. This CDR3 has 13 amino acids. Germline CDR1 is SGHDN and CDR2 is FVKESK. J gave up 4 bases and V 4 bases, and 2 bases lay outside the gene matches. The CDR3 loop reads CASSLGTGYGYTF. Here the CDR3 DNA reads TGTGCCAGCAGCCTAGGGACAGGCTATGGCTACACCTTC.

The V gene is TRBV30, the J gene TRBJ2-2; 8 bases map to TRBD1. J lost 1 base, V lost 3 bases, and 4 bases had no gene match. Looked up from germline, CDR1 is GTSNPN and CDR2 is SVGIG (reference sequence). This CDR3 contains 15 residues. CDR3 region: CAWSTGTGNTGELFF. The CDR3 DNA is TGTGCCTGGAGCACCGGGACAGGGAACACCGGGGAGCTGTTTTTT.

CDR3 residues: CASLREGVIGELFF. The DNA of the CDR3 is TGTGCCAGCCTGAGGGAGGGGGTCATCGGGGAGCTGTTTTTT. The V gene is TRBV2, the J gene TRBJ2-2, with D possibly TRBD2 on 7 matching bases. CDR3 length: 14 amino acids. Trimming pared 8 bases from V and 7 bases from J, leaving 17 bases between. Germline CDR1 is SNHLY and CDR2 is FYNNEI.

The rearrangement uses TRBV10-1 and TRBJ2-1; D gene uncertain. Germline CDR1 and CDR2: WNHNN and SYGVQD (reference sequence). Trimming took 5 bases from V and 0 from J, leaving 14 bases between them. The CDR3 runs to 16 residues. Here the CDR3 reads CASSPPDSSSYNEQFF. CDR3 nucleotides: TGCGCCAGCAGTCCTCCTGACTCGAGCTCCTACAATGAGCAGTTCTTC.

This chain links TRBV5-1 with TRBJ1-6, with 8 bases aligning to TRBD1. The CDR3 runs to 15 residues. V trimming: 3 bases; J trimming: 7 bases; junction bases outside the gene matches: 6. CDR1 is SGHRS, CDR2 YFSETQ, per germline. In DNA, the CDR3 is TGCGCCAGCAGCTACGACAGGGGACCCAATTCACCCCTCCACTTT. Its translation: CASSYDRGPNSPLHF. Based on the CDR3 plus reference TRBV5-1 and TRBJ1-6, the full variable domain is KAGVTQTPRYLIKTRGQQVTLSCSPISGHRSVSWYQQTPGQGLQFLFEYFSETQRNKGNFPGRFSGRQFSNSRSEMNVSTLELGDSALYLCASSYDRGPNSPLHFGNGTRLTVT.

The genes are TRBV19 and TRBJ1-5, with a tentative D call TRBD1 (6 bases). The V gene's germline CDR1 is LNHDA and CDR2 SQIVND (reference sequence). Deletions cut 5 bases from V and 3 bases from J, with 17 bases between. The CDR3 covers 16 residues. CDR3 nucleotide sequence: TGTGCCAGTAGTCGCCTCAGGGGAGTAGACAATCAGCCCCAGCATTTT. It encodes CASSRLRGVDNQPQHF.

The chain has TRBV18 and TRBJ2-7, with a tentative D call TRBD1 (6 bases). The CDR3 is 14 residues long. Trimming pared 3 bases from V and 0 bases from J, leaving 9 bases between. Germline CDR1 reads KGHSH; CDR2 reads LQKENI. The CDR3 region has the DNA TGTGCCAGCTCACCGGACAGTAGCTCCTACGAGCAGTACTTC. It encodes CASSPDSSSYEQYF.

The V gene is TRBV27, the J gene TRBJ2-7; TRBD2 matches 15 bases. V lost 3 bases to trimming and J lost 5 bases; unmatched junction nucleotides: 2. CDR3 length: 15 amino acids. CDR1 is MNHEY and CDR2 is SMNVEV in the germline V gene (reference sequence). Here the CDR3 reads CASSFGTSGRHEQYF. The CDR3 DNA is TGTGCCAGCAGTTTTGGGACTAGCGGGAGGCACGAGCAGTACTTC.